The clone carrying this T cell receptor beta chain was seen more than once but under ten times. Germline and junction disagree at one end, which may indicate a read error. In germline, CDR1 is SGHVS, CDR2 FNYEAQ. The CDR3 contains 11 residues. The data derive from a study of identical twins. TCRdb analysed the 5' RACE reads with MiXCR anew, one entry per CDR3 protein. The data contain roughly 240,000 distinct CDR3 sequences, about 7% of them singletons. In addition, the sample was reused for a study of yellow fever vaccine responses in identical twins. That study reports: Vaccine T cell responses of twins reportedly seemed partly convergent and partly personalized.

This chain joins TRBV7-6 and TRBJ2-5; the match to TRBD2 covers 7 bases. What was sequenced was memory (CD45RO+) T cells sorted from blood. This sequence originates from a young woman in good health. CDR3 loop: CASSLGTSVQF. In nucleotides, the CDR3 is TGTGCCAGCAGCCTGGGAACTAGCGTCCAATTC.